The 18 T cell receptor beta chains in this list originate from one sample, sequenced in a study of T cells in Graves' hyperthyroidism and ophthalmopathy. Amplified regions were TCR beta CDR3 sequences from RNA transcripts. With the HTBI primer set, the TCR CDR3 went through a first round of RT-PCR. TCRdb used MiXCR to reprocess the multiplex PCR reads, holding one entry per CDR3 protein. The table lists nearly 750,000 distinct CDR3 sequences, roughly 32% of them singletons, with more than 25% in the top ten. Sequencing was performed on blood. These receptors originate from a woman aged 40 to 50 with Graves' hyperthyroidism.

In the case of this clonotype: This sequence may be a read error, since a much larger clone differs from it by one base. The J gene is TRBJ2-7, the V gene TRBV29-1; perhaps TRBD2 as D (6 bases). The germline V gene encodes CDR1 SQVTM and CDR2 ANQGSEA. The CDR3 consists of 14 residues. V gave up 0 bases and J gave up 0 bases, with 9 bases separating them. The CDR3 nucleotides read TGCAGCGTTGAAGAGGGGGGAGGCTCCTACGAGCAGTACTTC. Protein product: CSVEEGGGSYEQYF.

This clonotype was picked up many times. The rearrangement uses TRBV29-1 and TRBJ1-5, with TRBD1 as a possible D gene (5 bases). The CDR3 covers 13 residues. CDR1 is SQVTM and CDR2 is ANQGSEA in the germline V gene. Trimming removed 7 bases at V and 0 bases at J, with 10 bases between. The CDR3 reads CSAATGSNQPQHF. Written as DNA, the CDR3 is TGCAGCGCGGCTACAGGTAGCAATCAGCCCCAGCATTTT. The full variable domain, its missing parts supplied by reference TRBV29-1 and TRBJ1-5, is SAVISQKPSRDICQRGTSLTIQCQVDSQVTMMFWYRQQPGQSLTLIATANQGSEATYESGFVIDKFPISRPNLTFSTLTVSNMSPEDSSIYLCSAATGSNQPQHFGDGTRLSIL.

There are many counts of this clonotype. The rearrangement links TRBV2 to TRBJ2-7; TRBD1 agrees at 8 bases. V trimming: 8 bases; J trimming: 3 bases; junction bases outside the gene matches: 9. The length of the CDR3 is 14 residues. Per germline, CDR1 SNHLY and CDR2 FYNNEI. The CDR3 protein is CASRSRTGIYEQYF. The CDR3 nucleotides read TGTGCCAGCCGCTCACGGACAGGGATCTACGAGCAGTACTTC.

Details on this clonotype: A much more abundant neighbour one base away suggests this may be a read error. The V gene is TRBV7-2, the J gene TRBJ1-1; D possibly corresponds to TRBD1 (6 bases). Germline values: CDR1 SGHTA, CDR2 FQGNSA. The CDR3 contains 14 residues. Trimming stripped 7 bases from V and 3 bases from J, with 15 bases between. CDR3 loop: CASITGFGDTEAFF. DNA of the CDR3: TGTGCCAGCATCACAGGGTTTGGGGACACTGAAGCTTTCTTT.

The CDR3 here is CSALFGAGSSSGANVLTF. In DNA form, the CDR3 reads TGCAGTGCGTTATTCGGGGCAGGCTCTTCGTCTGGGGCCAACGTCCTGACTTTC. The chain has TRBV20-1 and TRBJ2-6; the D call may be TRBD1 or TRBD2 (5 bases each). Germline CDR1 and CDR2: DFQATT and SNEGSKA (reference sequence). The CDR3 has 18 amino acids. The V end was cut by 6 bases, the J end by 1 base, with 22 bases between.

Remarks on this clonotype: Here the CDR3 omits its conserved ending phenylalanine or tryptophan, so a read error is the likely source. CDR3 in amino acids: CASSLGQANTEAFV. In DNA, the CDR3 is TGTGCCAGCAGCTTAGGCCAGGCGAACACTGAAGCTTTCGTT. This chain connects TRBV7-2 to TRBJ1-1; D gene ambiguous. CDR1 SGHTA and CDR2 FQGNSA come from the germline V gene. The CDR3 spans 14 residues. The V end lost 1 base, the J end lost 1 base, and 7 bases lay between the germline ends.

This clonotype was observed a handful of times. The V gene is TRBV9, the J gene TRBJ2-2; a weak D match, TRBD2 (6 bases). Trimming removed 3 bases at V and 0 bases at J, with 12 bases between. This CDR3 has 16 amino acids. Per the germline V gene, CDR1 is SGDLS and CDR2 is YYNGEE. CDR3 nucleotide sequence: TGTGCCAGCAGCGGCCCTACGGGGGCGAACACCGGGGAGCTGTTTTTT. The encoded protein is CASSGPTGANTGELFF.

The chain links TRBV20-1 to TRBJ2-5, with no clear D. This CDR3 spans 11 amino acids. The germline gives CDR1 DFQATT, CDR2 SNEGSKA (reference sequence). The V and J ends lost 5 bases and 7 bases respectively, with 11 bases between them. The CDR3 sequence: CSAPESGTQYF. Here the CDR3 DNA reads TGCAGTGCTCCCGAGTCGGGGACCCAGTACTTC.

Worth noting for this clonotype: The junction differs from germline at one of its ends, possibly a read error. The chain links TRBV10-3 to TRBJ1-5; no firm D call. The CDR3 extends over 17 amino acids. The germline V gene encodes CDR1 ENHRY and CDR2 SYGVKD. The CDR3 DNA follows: TGTGCCAGCAGTTACCCGGCCGCATTGTATAGCAATCAGCCCCAGCATTTT. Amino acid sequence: CASSYPAALYSNQPQHF.

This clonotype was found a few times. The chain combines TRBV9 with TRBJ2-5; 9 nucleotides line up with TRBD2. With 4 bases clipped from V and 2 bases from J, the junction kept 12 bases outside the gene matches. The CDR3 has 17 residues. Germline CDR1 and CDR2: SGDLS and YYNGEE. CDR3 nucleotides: TGTGCCAGCAGCCAGGACAGACTAGCGGCCCTTCAAGAGACCCAGTACTTC. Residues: CASSQDRLAALQETQYF.

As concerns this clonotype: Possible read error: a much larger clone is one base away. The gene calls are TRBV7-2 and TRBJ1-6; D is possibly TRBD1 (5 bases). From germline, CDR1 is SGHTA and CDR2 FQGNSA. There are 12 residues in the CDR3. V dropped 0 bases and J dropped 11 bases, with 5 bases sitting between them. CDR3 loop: CASSLARAPLHF. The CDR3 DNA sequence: TGTGCCAGCAGCTTAGCCAGGGCACCCCTCCACTTT.

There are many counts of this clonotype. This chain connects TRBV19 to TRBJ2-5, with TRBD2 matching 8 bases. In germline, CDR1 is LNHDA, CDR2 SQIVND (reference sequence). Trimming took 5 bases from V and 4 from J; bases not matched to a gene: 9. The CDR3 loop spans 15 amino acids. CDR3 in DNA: TGTGCCAGTAGTTACAGCGGGAGAATCGTAGAGACCCAGTACTTC. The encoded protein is CASSYSGRIVETQYF.

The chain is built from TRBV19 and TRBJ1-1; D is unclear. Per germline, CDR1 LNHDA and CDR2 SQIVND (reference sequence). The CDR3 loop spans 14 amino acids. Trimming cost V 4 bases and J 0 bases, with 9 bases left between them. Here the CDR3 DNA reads TGTGCCAGTAGTAGCAGATGGGTGAACACTGAAGCTTTCTTT. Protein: CASSSRWVNTEAFF.

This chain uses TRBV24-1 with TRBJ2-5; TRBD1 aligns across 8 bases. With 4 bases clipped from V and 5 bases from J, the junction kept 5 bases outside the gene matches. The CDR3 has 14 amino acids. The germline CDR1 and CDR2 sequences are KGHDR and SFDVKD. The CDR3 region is CATSETGATETQYF. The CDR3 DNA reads TGTGCCACCAGTGAGACAGGGGCTACGGAGACCCAGTACTTC.

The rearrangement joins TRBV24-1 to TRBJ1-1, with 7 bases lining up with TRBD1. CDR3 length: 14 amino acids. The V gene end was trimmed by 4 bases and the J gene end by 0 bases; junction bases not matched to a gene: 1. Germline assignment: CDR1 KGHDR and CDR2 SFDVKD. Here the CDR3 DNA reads TGTGCCACCAGTGAGACAGGGATGAACACTGAAGCTTTCTTT. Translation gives CATSETGMNTEAFF.

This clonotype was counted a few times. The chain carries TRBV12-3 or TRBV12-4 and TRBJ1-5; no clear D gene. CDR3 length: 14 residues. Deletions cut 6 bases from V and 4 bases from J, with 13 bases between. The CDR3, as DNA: TGTGCCAGCAGACTAGTAGGTGGTAATCAGCCCCAGCATTTT. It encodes CASRLVGGNQPQHF.

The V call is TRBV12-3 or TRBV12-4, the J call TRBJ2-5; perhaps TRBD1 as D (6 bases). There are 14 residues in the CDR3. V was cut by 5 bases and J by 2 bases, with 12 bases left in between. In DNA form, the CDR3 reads TGTGCCAGCAGTCGATCGAGGGGGCAAGAGACCCAGTACTTC. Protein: CASSRSRGQETQYF.

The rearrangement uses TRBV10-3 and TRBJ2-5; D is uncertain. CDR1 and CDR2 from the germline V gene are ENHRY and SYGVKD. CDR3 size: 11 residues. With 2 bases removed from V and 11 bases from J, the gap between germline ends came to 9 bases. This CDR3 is CAISEGYNQYF. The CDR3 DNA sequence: TGTGCCATCAGTGAGGGTTATAATCAGTACTTC.